This T cell receptor (beta chain) was profiled in a study of blood T cell repertoires in COVID-19. The CDR3 sequence is 15 residues long. Germline lookup yields CDR1 SGHNT and CDR2 YYREEE (reference sequence). With 4 bases clipped from V and 3 bases from J, the junction kept 9 bases outside the gene matches. Profiled with immunoSEQ multiplex PCR; TCRdb holds only in-frame clones, not every one. This sample yields over 35,000 clones, of which roughly 85% are seen a single time; over 8.5% belongs to the top ten. The clonotype was recovered from a human donor in a cohort sampled during active COVID-19. The sequenced sample was peripheral blood. The chain links TRBV5-4 to TRBJ2-7; TRBD1 matches at 8 bases. CDR3 in amino acids: CASSTDRGRRYEQYF. CDR3 DNA: TGTGCCAGCAGCACTGACAGGGGTCGACGCTACGAGCAGTACTTC.